This T cell receptor (beta chain) emerged from a study of blood T cell repertoires in COVID-19. Whole-study context: In each case, the material was cDNA or gDNA derived from T cells, B-cell-depleted T cells, or PBMCs.

Measured with immunoSEQ multiplex PCR; TCRdb has only the in-frame clones, and not every one. The repertoire has some 67,000 clones, more than 75% of them found once; the top ten carry roughly 5.2%. Germline CDR1 KGHSH, CDR2 LQKENI. The CDR3 sequence is 14 residues long. The ends were cut back, 2 bases at V and 2 bases at J, with 9 bases in the middle. Sequencing was done on a sample of peripheral blood. The TCR originated in a man aged 45-65 years with active COVID-19. This chain connects TRBV18 to TRBJ1-1; D is ambiguous. The CDR3 sequence: CASSPVGVNTEAFF. CDR3 DNA: TGTGCCAGCTCACCAGTCGGGGTTAACACTGAAGCTTTCTTT.